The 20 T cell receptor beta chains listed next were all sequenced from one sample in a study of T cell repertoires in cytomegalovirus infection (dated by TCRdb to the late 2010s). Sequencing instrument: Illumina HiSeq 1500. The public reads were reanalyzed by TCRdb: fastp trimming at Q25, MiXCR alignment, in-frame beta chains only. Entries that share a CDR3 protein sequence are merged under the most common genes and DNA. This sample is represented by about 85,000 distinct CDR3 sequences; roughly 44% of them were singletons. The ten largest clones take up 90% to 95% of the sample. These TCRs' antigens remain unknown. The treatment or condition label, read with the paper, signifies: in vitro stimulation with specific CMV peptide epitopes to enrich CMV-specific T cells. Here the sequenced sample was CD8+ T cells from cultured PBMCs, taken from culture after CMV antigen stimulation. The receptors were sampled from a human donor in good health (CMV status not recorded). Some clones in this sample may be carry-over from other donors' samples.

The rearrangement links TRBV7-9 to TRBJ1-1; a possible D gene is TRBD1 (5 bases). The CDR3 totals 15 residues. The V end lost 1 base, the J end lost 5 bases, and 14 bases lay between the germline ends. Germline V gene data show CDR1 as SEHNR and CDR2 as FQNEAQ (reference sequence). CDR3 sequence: CASSLGGKRETEAFF. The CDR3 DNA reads TGTGCCAGCAGCTTAGGGGGGAAAAGGGAAACTGAAGCTTTCTTT.

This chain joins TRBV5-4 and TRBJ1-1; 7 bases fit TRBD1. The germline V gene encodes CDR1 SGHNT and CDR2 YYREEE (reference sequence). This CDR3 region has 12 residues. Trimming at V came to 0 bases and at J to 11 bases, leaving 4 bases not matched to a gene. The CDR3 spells CASSLAEGAAFF. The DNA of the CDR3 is TGTGCCAGCAGCTTGGCTGAGGGGGCGGCTTTCTTT. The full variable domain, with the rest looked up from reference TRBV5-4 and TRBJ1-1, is ETGVTQSPTHLIKTRGQQVTLRCSSQSGHNTVSWYQQALGQGPQFIFQYYREEENGRGNFPPRFSGLQFPNYSSELNVNALELDDSALYLCASSLAEGAAFFGQGTRLTVV.

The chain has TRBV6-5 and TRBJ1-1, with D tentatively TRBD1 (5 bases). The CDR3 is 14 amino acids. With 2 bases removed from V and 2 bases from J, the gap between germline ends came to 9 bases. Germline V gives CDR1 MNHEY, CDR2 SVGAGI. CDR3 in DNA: TGTGCCAGCAGTTACACCAGGGTTAACACTGAAGCTTTCTTT. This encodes CASSYTRVNTEAFF.

DNA for the CDR3: TGCGCCAGCAGCCAAGATCCGGCCGCCGGGGGCACTGAAGCTTTCTTT. Translation gives CASSQDPAAGGTEAFF. This chain joins TRBV4-1 and TRBJ1-1; TRBD1 is a possible D gene (5 bases). CDR3 length: 16 amino acids. Germline V gene sequence: CDR1 MGHRA, CDR2 YSYEKL. V was pared by 0 bases and J by 4 bases, with 15 bases between.

CDR3 DNA sequence: TGTGCCAGCAGCTTAAACCGGGACGATAAAACAGATACGCAGTATTTT. Its protein is CASSLNRDDKTDTQYF. The V and J genes are TRBV6-5 and TRBJ2-3; D possibly uses TRBD1 or TRBD2 (5 bases each). The CDR3 consists of 16 residues. Trimming took off 6 bases at V and 3 bases at J, with 19 bases between the two ends. CDR1 MNHEY and CDR2 SVGAGI come from the germline V gene.

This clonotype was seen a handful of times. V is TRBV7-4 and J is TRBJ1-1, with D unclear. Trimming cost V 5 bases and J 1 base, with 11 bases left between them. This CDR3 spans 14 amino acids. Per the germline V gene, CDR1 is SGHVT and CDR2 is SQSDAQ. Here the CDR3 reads CASSPEGRNTEAFF. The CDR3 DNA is TGTGCCAGCAGCCCCGAAGGTCGGAACACTGAAGCTTTCTTT.

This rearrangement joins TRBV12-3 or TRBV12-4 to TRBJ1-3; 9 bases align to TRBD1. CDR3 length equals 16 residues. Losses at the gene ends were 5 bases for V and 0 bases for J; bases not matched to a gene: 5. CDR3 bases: TGTGCCAGCAGTCCCTCGACAGGGGGCTCTGGAAACACCATATATTTT. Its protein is CASSPSTGGSGNTIYF.

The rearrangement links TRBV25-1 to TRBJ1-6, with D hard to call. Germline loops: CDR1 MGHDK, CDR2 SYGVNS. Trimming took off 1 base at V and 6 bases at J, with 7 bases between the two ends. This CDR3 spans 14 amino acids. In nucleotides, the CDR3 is TGTGCCAGCAGTGAATTTCCCCTTAATTCACCCCTCCACTTT. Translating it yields CASSEFPLNSPLHF.

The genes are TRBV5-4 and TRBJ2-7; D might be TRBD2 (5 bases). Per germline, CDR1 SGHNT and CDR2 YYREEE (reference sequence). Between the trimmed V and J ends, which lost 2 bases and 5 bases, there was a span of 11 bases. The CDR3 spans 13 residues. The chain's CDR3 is CASSFGEFNEQYF. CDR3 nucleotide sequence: TGTGCCAGCAGCTTCGGGGAGTTCAACGAGCAGTACTTC. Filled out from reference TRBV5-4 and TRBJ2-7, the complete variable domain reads ETGVTQSPTHLIKTRGQQVTLRCSSQSGHNTVSWYQQALGQGPQFIFQYYREEENGRGNFPPRFSGLQFPNYSSELNVNALELDDSALYLCASSFGEFNEQYFGPGTRLTVT.

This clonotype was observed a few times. The CDR3 DNA reads as TGTGCCACCTCGGGGACTAGCGGATACAATGAGCAGTTCTTC. This encodes CATSGTSGYNEQFF. This chain uses TRBV6-6 with TRBJ2-1, with 11 bases identical to TRBD2. Trimming removed 10 bases from V and 4 bases from J; junction bases left unmatched: 6. The germline V gene encodes CDR1 MNHNY and CDR2 SVGAGI (reference sequence). The CDR3 runs 14 residues.

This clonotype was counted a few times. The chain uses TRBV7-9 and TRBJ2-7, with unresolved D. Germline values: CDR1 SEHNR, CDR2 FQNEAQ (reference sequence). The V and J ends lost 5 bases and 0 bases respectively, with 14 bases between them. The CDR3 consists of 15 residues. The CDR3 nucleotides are TGTGCCAGCAGCCAATTAGTGGATAGCTCCTACGAGCAGTACTTC. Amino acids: CASSQLVDSSYEQYF.

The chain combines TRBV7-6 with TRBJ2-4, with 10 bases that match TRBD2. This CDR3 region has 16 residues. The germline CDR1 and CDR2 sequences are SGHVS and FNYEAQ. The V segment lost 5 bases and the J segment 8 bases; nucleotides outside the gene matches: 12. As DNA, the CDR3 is TGTGCCAGCAGCCCCGTAGCGGGGGGCCCAAAGGACATTCAGTACTTC. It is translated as CASSPVAGGPKDIQYF.

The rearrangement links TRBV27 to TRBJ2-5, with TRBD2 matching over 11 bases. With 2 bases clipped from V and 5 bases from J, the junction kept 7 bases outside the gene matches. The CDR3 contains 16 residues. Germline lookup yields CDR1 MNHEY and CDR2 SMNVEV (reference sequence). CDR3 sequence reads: CASSLLAGGMAETQYF. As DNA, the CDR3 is TGTGCCAGCAGTTTACTAGCGGGAGGAATGGCGGAGACCCAGTACTTC.

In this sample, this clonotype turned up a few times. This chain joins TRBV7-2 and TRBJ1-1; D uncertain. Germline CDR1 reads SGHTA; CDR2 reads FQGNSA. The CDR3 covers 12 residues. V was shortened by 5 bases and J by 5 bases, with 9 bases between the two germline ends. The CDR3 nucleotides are TGTGCCAGCAGCCCTCGTACGACTGAAGCTTTCTTT. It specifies CASSPRTTEAFF. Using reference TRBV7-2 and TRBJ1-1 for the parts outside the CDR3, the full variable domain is GAGVSQSPSNKVTEKGKDVELRCDPISGHTALYWYRQSLGQGLEFLIYFQGNSAPDKSGLPSDRFSAERTGGSVSTLTIQRTQQEDSAVYLCASSPRTTEAFFGQGTRLTVV.

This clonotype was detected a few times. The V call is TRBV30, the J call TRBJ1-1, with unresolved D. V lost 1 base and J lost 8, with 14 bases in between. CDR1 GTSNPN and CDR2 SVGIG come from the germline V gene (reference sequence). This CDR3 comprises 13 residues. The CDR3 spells CAWSAWELGEAFF. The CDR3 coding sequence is TGTGCCTGGAGTGCCTGGGAGTTAGGCGAAGCTTTCTTT.

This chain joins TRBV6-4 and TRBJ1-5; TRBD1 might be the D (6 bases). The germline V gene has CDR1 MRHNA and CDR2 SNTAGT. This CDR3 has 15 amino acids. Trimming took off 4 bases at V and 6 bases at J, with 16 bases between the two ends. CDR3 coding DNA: TGTGCCAGCAGTGCCTGGGCGGGGGCCGGTCAGCCCCAGCATTTT. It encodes CASSAWAGAGQPQHF.

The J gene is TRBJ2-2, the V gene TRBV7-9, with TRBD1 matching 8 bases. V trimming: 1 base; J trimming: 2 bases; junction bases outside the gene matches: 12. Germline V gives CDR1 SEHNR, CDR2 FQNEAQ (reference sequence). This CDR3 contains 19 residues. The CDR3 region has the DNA TGTGCCAGCAGCTTAGAGACTGGTTTGGGACAGGCCAACACCGGGGAGCTGTTTTTT. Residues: CASSLETGLGQANTGELFF.

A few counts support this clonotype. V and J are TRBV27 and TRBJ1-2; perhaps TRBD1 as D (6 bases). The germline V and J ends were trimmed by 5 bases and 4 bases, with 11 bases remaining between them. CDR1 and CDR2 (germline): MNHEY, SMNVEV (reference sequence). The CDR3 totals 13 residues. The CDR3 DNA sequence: TGTGCCAGCAGTCCGAGGGGGTCCTATGGCTACACCTTC. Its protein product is CASSPRGSYGYTF.

CDR3 residues: CATTGTSKNIQYF. In DNA, the CDR3 is TGTGCCACGACCGGGACATCCAAAAACATTCAGTACTTC. The chain is built from TRBV5-4 and TRBJ2-4, with a weak D call TRBD1 (6 bases). Germline V gene lookup returns CDR1 SGHNT and CDR2 YYREEE (reference sequence). This CDR3 is 13 amino acids long. Trimming cost V 9 bases and J 2 bases, with 12 bases left between them. The whole variable domain, remainder taken from reference TRBV5-4 and TRBJ2-4, is ETGVTQSPTHLIKTRGQQVTLRCSSQSGHNTVSWYQQALGQGPQFIFQYYREEENGRGNFPPRFSGLQFPNYSSELNVNALELDDSALYLCATTGTSKNIQYFGAGTRLSVL.

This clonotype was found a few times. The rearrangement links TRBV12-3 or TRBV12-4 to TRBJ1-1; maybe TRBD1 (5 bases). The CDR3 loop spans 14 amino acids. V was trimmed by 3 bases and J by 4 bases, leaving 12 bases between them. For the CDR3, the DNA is TGTGCCAGCAGTTTTCGGCAGGGTGGCACTGAAGCTTTCTTT. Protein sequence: CASSFRQGGTEAFF.